Sequencing of this T cell receptor (beta chain) was carried out in a study of shared clonotypes between healthy human individuals. Study observations and caveats: Clonotype sharing among donors, it was expected, would be affected by sequencing depth. Sorted-subset samples were not fully sequenced, rarefaction indicated.

The repertoire was sequenced with immunoSEQ multiplex PCR; TCRdb's copy has only in-frame clones and lacks some. The sample lists about 1.1 million clones; around 78% were seen once. A word on this clone: Its antigen remains unknown.

CDR3 length equals 16 residues. Germline V gives CDR1 MGHRA, CDR2 YSYEKL. V was pared by 8 bases and J by 3 bases, with 15 bases of the junction left unmatched. This TCR came from a man aged 18-30 years in good health. Some clones in this sample may be carry-over from other donors' samples. What was sequenced was memory CD4+ T cells from PBMCs. Noted subset: CD45RA-negative fraction. V gene TRBV4-1 combines with J gene TRBJ2-7; 8 bases fit TRBD1. The CDR3 DNA sequence: TGCGCCAGCCGCCCAGTCCAGGGGGCCAACTTCTACGAGCAGTACTTC. It yields the protein CASRPVQGANFYEQYF.